These 26 T cell receptor beta chains were all obtained from the same sample, sequenced in a study of response to subunit inactivated influenza vaccine (dated by TCRdb to 2016 to 2019). Library creation used RT-PCR. Reads for this sample came from an Illumina HiSeq 2500. TCRdb reran the public reads through fastp at Q25 and MiXCR, keeping productive beta chains. Each CDR3 protein appears once, grouped with its most common genes and DNA. This sample is represented by 400,000 to 550,000 distinct CDR3 sequences; 25% of them were singletons. The ten most abundant clones make up 1.5% to 2% of the sample. The sample in question was CD4+ T cells sorted from PBMCs, obtained around 5 days after vaccination. These receptors were taken from a man aged 45-60 years who received an inactivated influenza vaccine. Donor details come from another sample of the same person, matched by shared clones.

This chain joins TRBV11-2 and TRBJ2-3, with D maybe TRBD2 (6 bases). The germline CDR1 and CDR2 sequences are SGHAT and FQNNGV. V shed 5 bases and J shed 2 bases, with 17 bases lying between them. The CDR3 runs to 16 residues. The CDR3 is CASSPSVGGPTDTQYF. The CDR3 coding sequence is TGTGCCAGCAGCCCGAGCGTCGGGGGACCCACAGATACGCAGTATTTT.

This clonotype was observed a few times. This sequence joins TRBV4-2 and TRBJ2-1, with 10 nucleotides matching TRBD2. The trim removed 4 bases at V and 8 bases at J, leaving 11 bases unmatched. The germline V gene has CDR1 LGHNA and CDR2 YNFKEQ. There are 16 residues in the CDR3. The chain's CDR3 is CASSPSVSGGAHEQFF. CDR3 bases: TGTGCCAGCAGCCCGTCGGTCAGCGGGGGGGCGCATGAGCAGTTCTTC.

The chain couples TRBV6-1 to TRBJ2-7; a possible D gene is TRBD1 (5 bases). CDR3 length: 13 amino acids. Germline-derived CDR1 and CDR2 are MNHNS and SASEGT. The V and J ends lost 6 bases and 2 bases respectively, with 11 bases between them. CDR3 sequence: CASRGVETYEQYF. As DNA, the CDR3 is TGTGCCAGCAGAGGGGTCGAGACCTACGAGCAGTACTTC.

The chain is built from TRBV12-3 or TRBV12-4 and TRBJ1-2, with D perhaps TRBD1 (5 bases). The V end was cut by 4 bases, the J end by 2 bases, with 11 bases between. The CDR3 totals 14 residues. The chain's CDR3 is CASSWGSENYGYTF. The CDR3 nucleotides are TGTGCCAGCAGTTGGGGCAGTGAGAACTATGGCTACACCTTC.

The gene calls are TRBV9 and TRBJ2-7; D tentatively fits TRBD1 or TRBD2 (5 bases each). V dropped 0 bases and J dropped 5 bases, with 12 bases sitting between them. The CDR3 has 14 amino acids. Germline V gene data show CDR1 as SGDLS and CDR2 as YYNGEE. DNA for the CDR3: TGTGCCAGCAGCGTAGATATAGGGACCCACGAGCAGTACTTC. This gives the protein CASSVDIGTHEQYF.

The chain joins TRBV10-3 to TRBJ2-2; the match to TRBD2 covers 14 bases. The CDR3 length is 15 residues. V was pared by 6 bases and J by 3 bases, with 0 bases of the junction left unmatched. Looked up from germline, CDR1 is ENHRY and CDR2 is SYGVKD. CDR3 residues: CAIRGLAGDTGELFF. The CDR3 nucleotides read TGTGCCATCAGGGGACTAGCGGGAGACACCGGGGAGCTGTTTTTT.

This clonotype occurred a few times. This chain joins TRBV7-2 and TRBJ1-5; no clear D gene. The CDR3 runs 14 residues. V was trimmed by 3 bases and J by 4 bases, leaving 10 bases between them. Germline V lookup: CDR1 SGHTA, CDR2 FQGNSA. CDR3 in amino acids: CASSFLAANQPQHF. CDR3 nucleotide sequence: TGTGCCAGCAGCTTTCTGGCAGCTAATCAGCCCCAGCATTTT.

This clonotype was counted at least ten times. The J gene is TRBJ2-6, the V gene TRBV6-2 or TRBV6-3; TRBD1 is a possible D gene (5 bases). Trimming took off 6 bases at V and 0 bases at J, with 9 bases between the two ends. The CDR3 is 15 amino acids. Germline V lookup: CDR1 MNHEY, CDR2 SVGEGT. The CDR3 DNA is TGTGCCAGCAGACAAGACAGCTCTGGGGCCAACGTCCTGACTTTC. Protein: CASRQDSSGANVLTF.

This rearrangement joins TRBV10-3 to TRBJ2-5, with D perhaps assigned TRBD1 or TRBD2 (5 bases each). Germline CDR1 is ENHRY and CDR2 is SYGVKD. The V gene lost 0 bases and the J gene lost 1 base, with 9 bases spanning the gap. This CDR3 is built from 15 residues. CDR3 bases: TGTGCCATCAGTGAGTCATGGGGGATCCAAGAGACCCAGTACTTC. Translating it yields CAISESWGIQETQYF.

The chain is built from TRBV3-1 and TRBJ2-1, with 8 bases that match TRBD1. This CDR3 is built from 13 residues. V lost 7 bases to trimming and J lost 9 bases; unmatched junction nucleotides: 8. Germline V gene sequence: CDR1 LGHDT, CDR2 YNNKEL (reference sequence). The CDR3 DNA reads TGTGCCAGCACCCCCTCAGGGGGCTCTGAGCAGTTCTTC. It specifies CASTPSGGSEQFF.

This clonotype was seen a few times. The chain couples TRBV3-1 to TRBJ2-2; no firm D call. The CDR3 runs to 18 residues. The V gene lost 4 bases and the J gene lost 0 bases, with 18 bases spanning the gap. Germline loops: CDR1 LGHDT, CDR2 YNNKEL (reference sequence). The CDR3 here is CASSRFEVQDTNTGELFF. CDR3 coding DNA: TGTGCCAGCAGCCGGTTCGAGGTTCAGGATACGAACACCGGGGAGCTGTTTTTT.

This clonotype was picked up many times. The gene calls are TRBV10-3 and TRBJ2-7, with 10 bases aligning to TRBD1. Germline V gives CDR1 ENHRY, CDR2 SYGVKD. CDR3 length equals 14 residues. Germline trimming cut 5 bases from V and 4 bases from J; bases unmatched to any gene: 5. CDR3 amino acids: CAISTPDRGYEQYF. DNA of the CDR3: TGTGCCATCAGTACCCCGGACAGGGGGTACGAGCAGTACTTC.

The chain couples TRBV24-1 to TRBJ2-1, with TRBD1 matching 11 bases. Per the germline V gene, CDR1 is KGHDR and CDR2 is SFDVKD. CDR3 size: 16 residues. Germline trimming cut 7 bases from V and 10 bases from J; bases unmatched to any gene: 14. The CDR3 bases are TGTGCCACCAGCAAAGCCCCGGGACAGGGGGTGACGGAGCAGTTCTTC. Translating gives CATSKAPGQGVTEQFF.

The gene calls are TRBV18 and TRBJ2-4; TRBD1 matches 8 bases. This CDR3 has 17 residues. Germline CDR1 KGHSH, CDR2 LQKENI. V was clipped by 1 base and J by 1 base; unmatched bases: 6. The CDR3 DNA reads as TGTGCCAGCTCACCACGGCAGGGGGCAATGGCCAAAAACATTCAGTACTTC. Amino acids: CASSPRQGAMAKNIQYF. Combining the CDR3 with reference TRBV18 and TRBJ2-4 gives the whole variable domain NAGVMQNPRHLVRRRGQEARLRCSPMKGHSHVYWYRQLPEEGLKFMVYLQKENIIDESGMPKERFSAEFPKEGPSILRIQQVVRGDSAAYFCASSPRQGAMAKNIQYFGAGTRLSVL.

This rearrangement joins TRBV5-1 to TRBJ2-1; TRBD1 is a possible D gene (6 bases). Trimming removed 2 bases at V and 4 bases at J, with 13 bases between. CDR1 SGHRS and CDR2 YFSETQ come from the germline V gene. The length of the CDR3 is 15 residues. CDR3 in amino acids: CASSFPDRVYNEQFF. The CDR3 nucleotides are TGCGCCAGCAGCTTCCCGGACAGAGTATACAATGAGCAGTTCTTC.

The CDR3 reads CASSQGGGWETQYF. CDR3 coding DNA: TGTGCCAGCAGCCAAGGCGGGGGGTGGGAGACCCAGTACTTC. V usage is TRBV12-3 or TRBV12-4 and J usage is TRBJ2-5, with 8 bases that match TRBD2. J was trimmed by 5 bases and V by 6 bases; bases with no gene match: 8. CDR3 length equals 14 residues.

The chain couples TRBV20-1 to TRBJ2-1; D ambiguous. Germline V gene data show CDR1 as DFQATT and CDR2 as SNEGSKA (reference sequence). Trimming shortened V by 1 base and J by 3 bases, and 13 bases separated the two germline ends. The CDR3 covers 15 residues. The DNA for the CDR3 is TGCAGTGCTAGAGTTGCGTATTTGGTCTACAATGAGCAGTTCTTC. Its translation: CSARVAYLVYNEQFF.

This clonotype came up a few times. The chain couples TRBV6-1 to TRBJ1-1, with TRBD1 as a possible D gene (5 bases). This CDR3 contains 14 residues. The V gene lost 0 bases and the J gene lost 4 bases, with 9 bases spanning the gap. Germline V gives CDR1 MNHNS, CDR2 SASEGT. CDR3 protein: CASSEAIRGTEAFF. CDR3 bases: TGTGCCAGCAGTGAAGCCATTAGGGGCACTGAAGCTTTCTTT.

The sample holds a few counts of this clonotype. The chain carries TRBV20-1 and TRBJ1-5, with D perhaps TRBD1 (6 bases). V was pared by 6 bases and J by 7 bases, with 28 bases between. This CDR3 region has 17 residues. Germline V gene lookup returns CDR1 DFQATT and CDR2 SNEGSKA (reference sequence). CDR3 residues: CSALGQQLALVLQPQHF. DNA for the CDR3: TGCAGTGCACTTGGACAGCAGTTGGCCCTTGTTCTACAGCCCCAGCATTTT.

The chain is built from TRBV5-1 and TRBJ1-4, with D perhaps TRBD1 (5 bases). Germline CDR1 reads SGHRS; CDR2 reads YFSETQ. The CDR3 contains 15 residues. V lost 4 bases and J 3 bases, leaving 13 bases between the germline ends. CDR3 in amino acids: CASSVVGASNEKLFF. Written as DNA, the CDR3 is TGCGCCAGCAGCGTAGTAGGGGCATCTAATGAAAAACTGTTTTTT.

The CDR3 DNA follows: TGTGCCAGCAGCCAAGATGGACTGCCTTCAGCAGATACGCAGTATTTT. Its translation is CASSQDGLPSADTQYF. The chain couples TRBV4-2 to TRBJ2-3, with D possibly TRBD2 on 5 matching bases. This CDR3 contains 16 residues. The V gene's germline CDR1 is LGHNA and CDR2 YNFKEQ. V lost 0 bases, J lost 4 bases, and 14 bases lay in between.

The sample holds many counts of this clonotype. The chain carries TRBV2 and TRBJ2-5; D is unresolved. The CDR3 runs 12 residues. Germline V gene lookup returns CDR1 SNHLY and CDR2 FYNNEI. Trimming removed 4 bases at V and 5 bases at J, with 8 bases between. The CDR3 is CASSVGRETQYF. The CDR3 bases are TGTGCCAGCAGTGTCGGTAGGGAGACCCAGTACTTC.

V and J are TRBV18 and TRBJ1-4; D gene unclear. This CDR3 has 13 residues. The V and J ends lost 1 base and 6 bases respectively, with 6 bases between them. CDR1 is KGHSH and CDR2 is LQKENI in the germline V gene. CDR3 in amino acids: CASSPRRDEKLFF. CDR3 nucleotide sequence: TGTGCCAGCTCACCACGGCGGGATGAAAAACTGTTTTTT.

This chain links TRBV3-1 with TRBJ1-2; maybe TRBD1 (5 bases). Germline CDR1 is LGHDT and CDR2 is YNNKEL (reference sequence). V shed 3 bases and J shed 0 bases, with 8 bases lying between them. The CDR3 totals 14 residues. CDR3 DNA sequence: TGTGCCAGCAGCCAGAGAGGGGCTAACTATGGCTACACCTTC. The encoded protein is CASSQRGANYGYTF. The complete variable domain, with remaining parts taken from reference TRBV3-1 and TRBJ1-2, reads DTAVSQTPKYLVTQMGNDKSIKCEQNLGHDTMYWYKQDSKKFLKIMFSYNNKELIINETVPNRFSPKSPDKAHLNLHINSLELGDSAVYFCASSQRGANYGYTFGSGTRLTVV.

This clonotype appeared a few times. The genes are TRBV4-1 and TRBJ2-5; TRBD2 matches 9 bases. CDR1 is MGHRA and CDR2 is YSYEKL in the germline V gene. The length of the CDR3 is 16 residues. Trimming took 2 bases from V and 2 from J; bases not matched to a gene: 6. This CDR3 is CASSQRGLAIQETQYF. The CDR3 nucleotides read TGCGCCAGCAGCCAACGGGGACTAGCAATTCAAGAGACCCAGTACTTC.

V and J are TRBV6-1 and TRBJ2-5, with a possible D match to TRBD1 (6 bases). V lost 0 bases and J 3 bases, leaving 11 bases between the germline ends. Germline-derived CDR1 and CDR2 are MNHNS and SASEGT. The CDR3 extends over 15 amino acids. CDR3 coding DNA: TGTGCCAGCAGTGAAGCGAATAACAGGGAAGAGACCCAGTACTTC. Protein product: CASSEANNREETQYF.